This T cell receptor (beta chain) stems from a study of cytomegalovirus exposure and HLA in healthy donors. Whole-study findings and limits: Generally TCR sequences proved uncommon, though certain public TCRs appeared in numerous donors.

Primers: 60 Vbeta forward and 13 Jbeta reverse. Generated by immunoSEQ multiplex PCR, the TCRdb table keeps only in-frame clones and is missing some. The sample lists 100,000 to 150,000 clones; around three quarters were seen once. In regard to this clone: Antigen unknown.

Germline V gene sequence: CDR1 SNHLY, CDR2 FYNNEI. V was clipped by 6 bases and J by 5 bases, with 13 bases between them. The CDR3 totals 14 residues. The sequenced sample was PBMCs. This clonotype was sampled from a man younger than 35 in good health and CMV-seronegative. The chain uses TRBV2 and TRBJ1-4; D is perhaps TRBD1 (5 bases). The CDR3 nucleotides read TGTGCCAGCAGCAGACGGGACTTAAATGAAAAACTGTTTTTT. It specifies CASSRRDLNEKLFF.